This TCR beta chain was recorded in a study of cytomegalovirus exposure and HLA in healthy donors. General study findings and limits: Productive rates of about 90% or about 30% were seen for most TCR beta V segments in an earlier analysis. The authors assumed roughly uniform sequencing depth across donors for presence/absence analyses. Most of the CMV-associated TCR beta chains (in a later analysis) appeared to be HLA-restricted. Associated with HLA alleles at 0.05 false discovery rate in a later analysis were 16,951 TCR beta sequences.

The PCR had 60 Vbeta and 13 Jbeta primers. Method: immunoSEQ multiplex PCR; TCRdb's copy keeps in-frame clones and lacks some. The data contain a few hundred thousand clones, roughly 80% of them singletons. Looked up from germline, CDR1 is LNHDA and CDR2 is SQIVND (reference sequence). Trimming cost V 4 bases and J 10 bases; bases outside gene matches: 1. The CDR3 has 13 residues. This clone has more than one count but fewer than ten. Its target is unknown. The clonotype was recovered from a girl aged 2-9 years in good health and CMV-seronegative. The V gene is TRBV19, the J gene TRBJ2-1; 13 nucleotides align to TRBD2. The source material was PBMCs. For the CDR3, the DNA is TGTGCCAGTAGTAAGGGACTAGCGGGAGAGCAGTTCTTC. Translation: CASSKGLAGEQFF.